Detailed here is one T cell receptor (beta chain). The target antigen is unknown. cDNA libraries for TRB were generated by 5' RACE incorporating UMI labels. TCRdb processed the 5' RACE reads again and assigns one entry to each CDR3 protein, with no DNA. Its table lists 70,000 to 100,000 distinct CDR3 sequences. This sample is drawn from a study of CXCR3-negative and CXCR3-positive naive CD8 T cells. General study findings and limits: CXCR3-negative and CXCR3-positive naive cells shared comparable TRBV-TRBJ usage, but memory cells did not. Naive cells positive for CXCR3 carried more hydrophobic TRB CDR3s than CXCR3-negative ones.

The CDR3 is 15 residues long. Germline loops: CDR1 SGHRS, CDR2 YFSETQ. Using triplicate sorts, roughly 300,000 cells were collected each time from every CD8+ T cell subset. V usage is TRBV5-1 and J usage is TRBJ2-1; TCRdb's D gene call, TRBD1, goes unchecked for lack of DNA. The sequenced sample was naive CXCR3- CD8+ T cells from blood. Indicated subset: CD45RO-CCR7+CD27+CD95- naive CD8+ T cells lacking CXCR3 (TNR3-). The clonotype was recovered from a human donor in good health. Some clones in this sample may be carry-over from other donors' samples. The CDR3 region is CASSLALGQGNEQFF.